This T cell receptor (beta chain) was identified during a study of T cells in Graves' hyperthyroidism and ophthalmopathy. The wider study: The blood sample was taken at first diagnosis, before treatment began.

The germline gives CDR1 SGHRS, CDR2 YFSETQ. The CDR3 consists of 19 residues. V lost 4 bases, J lost 3 bases, and 10 bases stayed unmatched. TCR beta CDR3 sequences were amplified from RNA transcripts. HTBI primers drove first-round RT-PCR of the TCR CDR3. TCRdb called the multiplex PCR reads again in MiXCR, with one record for every CDR3 protein. This sample has 700,000 to 950,000 distinct CDR3 sequences, with approximately 36% found just once. Only a few counts were recorded for this clonotype. The specimen was blood. The source is a middle-aged woman with Graves' hyperthyroidism. The V gene is TRBV5-1, the J gene TRBJ2-2, with 15 bases lining up with TRBD2. The CDR3 DNA follows: TGCGCCAGCAGCCCCCGGACTAGCGGGAGGGCCTTGGACACCGGGGAGCTGTTTTTT. It codes for CASSPRTSGRALDTGELFF.